What follows is one T cell receptor (beta chain) and its context. Its antigen target is currently unknown. No much larger clonotype is one base removed from it; base qualities were not supplied. In total, over 600 healthy bone marrow donors made up the cohort. At the time of sampling, all cohort members were nominally healthy, though unrecorded immune exposures were likely present. The donor tested CMV seropositive, placing the donor among the 250 to 350 seropositive members of the cohort. Each donor provided a peripheral blood sample, and peripheral blood mononuclear cells were used for TCR beta sequencing. The Qiagen DNeasy Blood Extraction Kit was used to extract genomic DNA from the blood cell samples. Library prep was done by the immunoSEQ multiplex PCR assay. For the multiplex PCR, a mixture combining 60 forward primers for TCR Vbeta segments and 13 reverse primers for TCR Jbeta segments was used. The CDR3 region of rearranged TCR beta genes was amplified from genomic DNA by a multiplex PCR assay. Amplified TCR beta libraries were sequenced as 87-base-pair reads on the Illumina HiSeq System. The original methods were these. A later analysis counted about 80 million unique TCR beta chains across the approximately 700 repertoires, and some 11 million of these chains were shared by at least two donors. Raw reads were error-corrected and collapsed into unique sequences with a nearest-neighbor algorithm that merged closely related sequences to remove PCR and sequencing errors. Alignment of CDR3 sequences to IMGT reference sequences was used to assign V, D and J gene segments. For a sequence to be retained, a match of at least six nucleotides to both a V gene segment and a J gene segment was required. Rearrangements were classified as productive when the CDR3 lacked stop codons and remained in frame with V and J, and all other rearrangements were classified as non-productive. CDR3 was defined by IMGT convention, running from the second conserved V-encoded cysteine to the conserved J-encoded phenylalanine. The earlier analysis of a few hundred of the donors excluded any sequence lacking an unambiguous match to a single V gene segment. An earlier analysis of a few hundred of the donors called V segments functional above 56.7% productive rearrangements and segregating when the between-donor standard deviation exceeded 5%. To diagnose cytomegalovirus status from the catalog of TCR beta chain sequences, a statistical classification framework was built. In a later analysis, V and J genes were assigned by comparing TCR nucleotide sequences against IMGT/GENE-DB human TR gene sequences. The TCRdist pipeline was used in a later analysis to assign CDR3 sequences and most-parsimonious VDJ recombination scenarios. In a later analysis, each TCR beta chain was defined by its CDR3 amino acid sequence together with its V-gene family, and reads without a unique V-gene family were excluded. In a later analysis, some 600 highly shared, low-generation-probability nucleotide sequences were removed to address suspected cross-contamination and a sequencing artifact. For each public chain, a later analysis derived a clonal expansion index from normalized ranks of inferred template counts within each repertoire. In a later analysis, generation probabilities were computed with a VDJ recombination model fitted to out-of-frame rearrangements, and the resulting probabilities were checked against IGoR. In a later analysis, hypergeometric tests were used to score TCR-TCR, TCR-HLA and TCR-CMV co-occurrence, with a repertoire-size bias correction applied to TCR pairs. To estimate false discovery rates, a later analysis permuted the HLA or CMV assignments 20 times. A later analysis grouped co-occurring TCRs with DBSCAN, adding TCRdist sequence similarity when clustering within HLA-allele-positive subsets. Co-occurrence clustering excluded repertoires with fewer than 30,000 or more than 120,000 public chains, plus five with anomalous nucleotide sharing. Here the immuneACCESS table is served through TCRdb, limited to in-frame sequences with V and J called. Missing clones are a known gap in these copies; in checked studies unresolved V genes cover under half, and the rest lacks a known reason. Clonal size and the V and J genes are those of that table, whereas D and trimming came from the DNA. The sample table contains about 160,000 clones; only one count was recorded for roughly 77% of them. The top ten constitute 2.2% of the sample.

This record comes from a study of cytomegalovirus exposure and HLA in healthy donors (dated by TCRdb to 2017 to 2019). Notes on the research overall: An earlier analysis of 587 of the donors reported 276 Gb of sequence data and around 100 million unique TCR beta sequences obtained from about 200 million T cells. An early release covering 550 to 650 HLA-typed donors comprised 250 to 350 gigabases of sequencing data and roughly 85 million unique TCR sequences. Of the 300 to 500 genotyped donors, over 80% were placed in the genetic ancestry cluster associated with self-reported Caucasian donors. The study aimed to test whether signatures of past pathogen exposure could be identified by cataloging public T cell receptors. The T cell repertoires of about 700 subjects were profiled by immunosequencing and related to cytomegalovirus serostatus. Along with the approximately 650-subject first cohort, a separate validation cohort of approximately 110 different subjects was used. The study combined high-throughput TCR immunosequencing, statistical association of individual TCRs with disease status, and machine learning to predict cytomegalovirus infection status. A later analysis re-analyzed previously published TCR beta repertoires from 666 donors and added high-resolution HLA genotyping to study TCR occurrence patterns. Rather than drawing on any new phenotypic data, the later analysis identified candidate immune exposures from TCR beta sequences and the way those sequences occurred across donors. An earlier analysis of fewer than 700 of the donors applied high-throughput TCR beta sequencing to assess whether each TCR beta V gene segment acted as functional or pseudogenic. Donor age, sex, ethnicity and CMV serostatus were compiled together with the repertoire data. A later genetic analysis used genome-wide SNP genotypes for about 55% of the 666 donors, treating that subset as a discovery cohort. Every repertoire in the discovery cohort had been generated on one and the same sequencing platform. Both class I and class II loci were covered by HLA typing, at four-digit resolution. The number of typed donors differed by locus: roughly 620-630 for A, B, C, DRB1 and DQB1; roughly 510 for DQA1; approximately 610 for DPA1; and about 450 for DPB1. Because of strong linkage in the cohort, 4 to 6 DR-DQ haplotypes were treated as single units for association and clustering. Across under 500 genotyped donors of the cohort, an average of roughly 250,000 unique TCR beta nucleotide sequences per donor were sequenced, and about a sixth of those sequences were non-productive. The study at large found these results: Strong co-occurrence of HLA alleles, especially DR and DQ, made assigning TCR associations to individual alleles difficult. Presence/absence analyses assumed roughly uniform sequencing depth across donors, an assumption that may not hold. A further reported finding was that TCR beta sequences accurately predicted the HLA-A and HLA-B alleles for most subjects in the first cohort. Most TCR sequences were seen in very few donors, while some public TCRs were found in many individuals. A later genetic analysis associated a missense DCLRE1C variant with V-gene and J-gene trimming of TCR beta chains, and an independent cohort replicated the association. Specific HLA alleles were associated with 15,000 to 20,000 TCR beta sequences at a false discovery rate of 0.05 in a later analysis. An earlier analysis of 587 of the donors showed that most TCR beta V segments appeared in productive rearrangements either about 87% or about 30% of the time, which broadly matched IMGT annotations. In a later analysis, most CMV-associated TCR beta chains were found to appear HLA-restricted, with HLA associations seemingly driven largely by CMV exposure. In a later analysis, TCR association rates were found to vary across HLA loci, with the most associated TCRs seen for DRB1 alleles and the fewest for HLA-C alleles. A later analysis found that HLA-associated TCR beta chains were more clonally expanded and had lower generation probabilities than equally common non-associated chains. CMV serostatus was the only immune exposure information available for the cohort. The cohort was sequenced for TCR beta chains only, and without alpha or paired-chain data the features that could be detected were limited. Because HLA typing was missing for some donors at each locus, association tests included only the typed subset. Compared with the 666-donor mean, donors in an Asian-associated ancestry cluster had fewer N-insertions in productive TCRs, according to a later genetic analysis. Over 15 rarely observed V segments, including chromosome 9 orphons, were excluded from the earlier analysis of about 500 of the donors because counts were too low. A few of the identified cytomegalovirus-associated TCR beta chains were confirmed in vitro to be specific for cytomegalovirus antigens. Correlated functional status among segregating V segments might be attributable to linkage disequilibrium, but an unknown experimental factor could not be ruled out. In a later analysis, several top co-occurrence clusters were reported to appear linked to parvovirus B19, influenza, CMV and Epstein-Barr virus. The sequencing pipeline was judged likely to have produced a cluster of highly shared sequence variants as a technical artifact. Cytomegalovirus status was reported to be diagnosed by the classifier with high specificity and sensitivity in both the original and validation cohorts. The study gave a list of roughly 150 TCR beta chains associated with cytomegalovirus. The authors suggested that the approach could potentially be generalized to other disease states and immunological phenotypes.

Sequenced material: PBMCs. The receptor comes from a man aged 45-65 years in good health and CMV-seropositive.

DNA sequence: TGTGCCAGCGAACTAGGGGGTTATTATAGCAATCAGCCCCAGCATTTT. It specifies CASELGGYYSNQPQHF. The V and J genes are TRBV7-8 and TRBJ1-5, and possibly TRBD1, on 6 matching bases. CDR1 is given as SGHVS and CDR2 as FQNEAQ, both from the germline V gene. Spanning cysteine to phenylalanine, the CDR3 consists of 16 amino acids. Of all the DNA, just the CDR3 is kept, 48 bases in frame from base 1. At the junction V is shortened by 8 bases and J by 0 bases, with 17 bases in between.